These 26 T cell receptor beta chains share one sample of origin, sequenced in a study of T cells in localized non-small cell lung cancer. Repertoires were generated with immunoSEQ multiplex PCR, while TCRdb's copy carries only in-frame clones and drops some. The sample includes tens of thousands of clones, 80% to 90% of them seen just once. Sequenced material: peripheral blood, taken before any cancer treatment. These TCRs come from a man between 40 and 75 years old with stage I squamous cell lung carcinoma.

The chain uses TRBV5-1 and TRBJ1-6; no firm D call. Trimming left V 4 bases short and J 0 bases short, with 14 bases between. The CDR3 runs to 17 residues. The germline V gene has CDR1 SGHRS and CDR2 YFSETQ. The CDR3 reads CASSPSGPSSYNSPLHF. The CDR3 DNA reads as TGCGCCAGCAGCCCCTCTGGTCCGAGCTCCTATAATTCACCCCTCCACTTT. The full variable domain, its missing parts supplied by reference TRBV5-1 and TRBJ1-6, is KAGVTQTPRYLIKTRGQQVTLSCSPISGHRSVSWYQQTPGQGLQFLFEYFSETQRNKGNFPGRFSGRQFSNSRSEMNVSTLELGDSALYLCASSPSGPSSYNSPLHFGNGTRLTVT.

V is TRBV11-3 and J is TRBJ2-7, with D possibly matching TRBD1 (5 bases). Germline V gives CDR1 SGHNT, CDR2 YENEEA. The CDR3 length is 12 residues. V was cut by 2 bases and J by 4 bases, with 6 bases left in between. The CDR3 reads CASSLSGYEQYF. DNA for the CDR3: TGTGCCAGCAGCTTATCAGGGTACGAGCAGTACTTC. The whole variable domain, filled in from reference TRBV11-3 and TRBJ2-7, reads EAGVVQSPRYKIIEKKQPVAFWCNPISGHNTLYWYLQNLGQGPELLIRYENEEAVDDSQLPKDRFSAERLKGVDSTLKIQPAELGDSAVYLCASSLSGYEQYFGPGTRLTVT.

The gene calls are TRBV4-3 and TRBJ1-6, with a tentative D call TRBD1 (5 bases). This CDR3 region has 15 residues. CDR1 LGHNA and CDR2 YSLEER come from the germline V gene. With 0 bases removed from V and 7 bases from J, the gap between germline ends came to 10 bases. The CDR3 region has the DNA TGCGCCAGCAGCCAAGATCGAGGGACGAATTCACCCCTCCACTTT. It is translated as CASSQDRGTNSPLHF.

This clone was seen a single time. The V gene is TRBV6-1, the J gene TRBJ1-4; a weak D match, TRBD1 (5 bases). Trimming removed 6 bases at V and 5 bases at J, with 16 bases between. The CDR3 is 15 amino acids. Germline V CDR1 and CDR2: MNHNS, SASEGT. The CDR3: CASSEPGRGNEKLFF. CDR3 nucleotides: TGTGCCAGCAGCGAACCGGGACGGGGAAATGAAAAACTGTTTTTT.

V and J are TRBV5-4 and TRBJ2-5; TRBD2 matches 9 bases. The J segment lost 4 bases and the V segment lost 3 bases, leaving 10 bases of the junction unmatched. This CDR3 spans 16 amino acids. CDR1 and CDR2 (germline): SGHNT, YYREEE (reference sequence). The CDR3 DNA follows: TGTGCCAGCAGCTCCGCGGGGGGGCTAGCTCGAGAGACCCAGTACTTC. Protein: CASSSAGGLARETQYF.

CDR3 in DNA: TGTGCCACCAGCAGAGTAGGGACTAGAATTCCCCGCGTATTCTTC. Translated: CATSRVGTRIPRVFF. The V gene is TRBV15, the J gene TRBJ2-1, with 8 bases identical to TRBD2. The trim removed 1 base at V and 16 bases at J, leaving 15 bases unmatched. Germline V gene sequence: CDR1 LNHNV, CDR2 YYDKDF (reference sequence). The CDR3 length is 15 residues.

The chain has TRBV9 and TRBJ2-3; D might be TRBD1 or TRBD2, each matching 5 bases. CDR1 and CDR2 (germline): SGDLS, YYNGEE. Trimming stripped 7 bases from V and 1 base from J, with 19 bases between. CDR3 length: 16 amino acids. The CDR3 DNA sequence: TGTGCCAGCGGGAGCCGCCGGGGACCACGCACAGATACGCAGTATTTT. This gives the protein CASGSRRGPRTDTQYF.

This chain joins TRBV7-2 and TRBJ2-7; 9 bases map to TRBD1. The V gene end was trimmed by 0 bases and the J gene end by 3 bases; junction bases not matched to a gene: 6. CDR1 and CDR2 from the germline V gene are SGHTA and FQGNSA. CDR3 size: 16 residues. As DNA, the CDR3 is TGTGCCAGCAGCTTAGCCGGGACAGGGCAAATCTACGAGCAGTACTTC. Its protein is CASSLAGTGQIYEQYF.

The chain couples TRBV14 to TRBJ1-4; a possible D gene is TRBD1 (5 bases). Germline assignment: CDR1 SGHDN and CDR2 FVKESK. The CDR3 is 14 residues long. With 2 bases removed from V and 8 bases from J, the gap between germline ends came to 12 bases. In nucleotides, the CDR3 is TGTGCCAGCAGCCAAAACCAGGGAGGCGAAAAACTGTTTTTT. It yields the protein CASSQNQGGEKLFF. Using reference TRBV14 and TRBJ1-4 for the parts outside the CDR3, the full variable domain is EAGVTQFPSHSVIEKGQTVTLRCDPISGHDNLYWYRRVMGKEIKFLLHFVKESKQDESGMPNNRFLAERTGGTYSTLKVQPAELEDSGVYFCASSQNQGGEKLFFGSGTQLSVL.

This rearrangement joins TRBV28 to TRBJ2-7, with TRBD2 matching 7 bases. This CDR3 is built from 13 residues. Unmatched junction bases numbered 4, after V lost 6 bases and J lost 2 bases. Per germline, CDR1 MDHEN and CDR2 SYDVKM. In DNA form, the CDR3 reads TGTGCCAGCAGAAGCGGGGTTACCTACGAGCAGTACTTC. This gives the protein CASRSGVTYEQYF.

The chain links TRBV6-5 to TRBJ2-1; 7 nucleotides agree with TRBD2. Germline V gives CDR1 MNHEY, CDR2 SVGAGI. This CDR3 region has 15 residues. V shed 6 bases, J shed 0 bases, and the junction held 5 bases outside the gene matches. CDR3 sequence: CASSAGGSSYNEQFF. For the CDR3, the DNA is TGTGCCAGCAGCGCCGGGGGGTCCTCCTACAATGAGCAGTTCTTC.

The chain has TRBV9 and TRBJ1-6, with D possibly matching TRBD1 (6 bases). The CDR3 runs to 18 residues. CDR1 is SGDLS and CDR2 is YYNGEE in the germline V gene. Trimming cost V 3 bases and J 1 base, with 17 bases left between them. The CDR3 spells CASSAGGGRKSYNSPLHF. DNA for the CDR3: TGTGCCAGCAGCGCTGGGGGGGGCAGGAAGTCCTATAATTCACCCCTCCACTTT.

J is TRBJ1-1 and V is TRBV7-6; D gene ambiguous. V was pared by 6 bases and J by 1 base, with 15 bases between. From germline, CDR1 is SGHVS and CDR2 FNYEAQ. The CDR3 is 15 residues long. This chain's CDR3 is CASSNLGPANTEAFF. The DNA for the CDR3 is TGTGCCAGCAGTAATCTAGGGCCGGCGAACACTGAAGCTTTCTTT.

V and J are TRBV7-2 and TRBJ2-4; D tentatively fits TRBD1 or TRBD2 (5 bases each). The V end was cut by 5 bases, the J end by 7 bases, with 15 bases between. The germline V gene has CDR1 SGHTA and CDR2 FQGNSA. The CDR3 is 14 residues long. DNA of the CDR3: TGTGCCAGCAGCAAGACCGTAGGGGACAACATTCAGTACTTC. Translating gives CASSKTVGDNIQYF. The full variable domain, its missing parts supplied by reference TRBV7-2 and TRBJ2-4, is GAGVSQSPSNKVTEKGKDVELRCDPISGHTALYWYRQSLGQGLEFLIYFQGNSAPDKSGLPSDRFSAERTGGSVSTLTIQRTQQEDSAVYLCASSKTVGDNIQYFGAGTRLSVL.

As for this clone: The same CDR3 can be traced to other DNA sequences in this sample. Here the CDR3 reads CASSPAGSSYNEQFF. The CDR3 DNA follows: TGTGCCAGCAGCCCGGCGGGGAGCTCCTACAATGAGCAGTTCTTC. This rearrangement joins TRBV7-2 to TRBJ2-1; TRBD2 is a possible D gene (6 bases). Trimming left V 5 bases short and J 0 bases short, with 11 bases between. The CDR3 runs to 15 residues. From germline, CDR1 is SGHTA and CDR2 FQGNSA.

This chain uses TRBV30 with TRBJ2-7, with TRBD2 matching over 9 bases. The CDR3 is 13 amino acids. Per the germline V gene, CDR1 is GTSNPN and CDR2 is SVGIG (reference sequence). The V and J ends lost 5 bases and 7 bases, in that order; junction bases with no gene match: 9. The CDR3 nucleotides are TGTGCCTGGGATGCGGGGGGGCCGAGGGAGCAGTACTTC. It codes for CAWDAGGPREQYF. The full variable domain, its missing parts supplied by reference TRBV30 and TRBJ2-7, is SQTIHQWPATLVQPVGSPLSLECTVEGTSNPNLYWYRQAAGRGLQLLFYSVGIGQISSEVPQNLSASRPQDRQFILSSKKLLLSDSGFYLCAWDAGGPREQYFGPGTRLTVT.

V usage is TRBV5-6 and J usage is TRBJ1-1; D is uncertain. V gave up 2 bases and J gave up 2 bases, with 10 bases separating them. CDR1 is SGHDT and CDR2 is YYEEEE in the germline V gene. CDR3 size: 14 residues. Here the CDR3 DNA reads TGTGCCAGCAGCTTCGTTGACCGTAACACTGAAGCTTTCTTT. Translated: CASSFVDRNTEAFF. Full variable domain (outside the CDR3, taken from reference TRBV5-6 and TRBJ1-1): DAGVTQSPTHLIKTRGQQVTLRCSPKSGHDTVSWYQQALGQGPQFIFQYYEEEERQRGNFPDRFSGHQFPNYSSELNVNALLLGDSALYLCASSFVDRNTEAFFGQGTRLTVV.

The chain has TRBV5-1 and TRBJ2-7, with D possibly being TRBD1 (6 bases). There are 13 residues in the CDR3. V lost 1 base, J lost 2 bases, and 7 bases lay in between. Germline lookup yields CDR1 SGHRS and CDR2 YFSETQ. Written as DNA, the CDR3 is TGCGCCAGCAGCTTGACAGGGACCTACGAGCAGTACTTC. It codes for CASSLTGTYEQYF.

This rearrangement joins TRBV7-2 to TRBJ2-4; a possible D gene is TRBD2 (7 bases). Germline values: CDR1 SGHTA, CDR2 FQGNSA. V shed 4 bases and J shed 9 bases, with 19 bases lying between them. The CDR3 runs 15 residues. The CDR3 reads CASSSQGGGNRIQYF. Here the CDR3 DNA reads TGTGCCAGCAGCTCCCAGGGAGGGGGAAACCGCATTCAGTACTTC.

The rearrangement uses TRBV5-1 and TRBJ2-3; TRBD2 matches at 12 bases. The CDR3 covers 16 residues. The germline gives CDR1 SGHRS, CDR2 YFSETQ. The ends lost 4 bases at V and 1 base at J; junction bases unmatched: 4. The CDR3 DNA reads TGCGCCAGCAGCAGAAGGACTAGCGGGGGCACAGATACGCAGTATTTT. Its translation is CASSRRTSGGTDTQYF.

The V call is TRBV11-3, the J call TRBJ2-1; D possibly corresponds to TRBD2 (5 bases). V was cut by 5 bases and J by 9 bases, with 14 bases left in between. Germline lookup yields CDR1 SGHNT and CDR2 YENEEA. This CDR3 contains 13 residues. CDR3 residues: CASSPEGRGEQFF. CDR3 DNA sequence: TGTGCCAGCAGCCCTGAGGGTAGAGGTGAGCAGTTCTTC.

The J gene is TRBJ1-6, the V gene TRBV7-9; no clear D. The V end was cut by 1 base, the J end by 9 bases, with 7 bases between. The CDR3 spans 13 residues. Germline CDR1 reads SEHNR; CDR2 reads FQNEAQ (reference sequence). The CDR3 DNA is TGTGCCAGCAGCTTAGGGTTAACTTCACCCCTCCACTTT. This gives the protein CASSLGLTSPLHF.

The rearrangement joins TRBV27 to TRBJ2-1; 10 nucleotides match TRBD2. V shed 6 bases and J 7 bases; nucleotides not matched to a gene: 9. The CDR3 sequence is 15 residues long. The germline CDR1 and CDR2 sequences are MNHEY and SMNVEV (reference sequence). Here the CDR3 reads CASRLAGDPSNEQFF. CDR3 sequence (DNA): TGTGCCAGCAGGCTAGCGGGGGACCCGTCTAATGAGCAGTTCTTC.

The genes are TRBV15 and TRBJ1-5, with D hard to call. Deletions cut 1 base from V and 0 bases from J, with 10 bases between. The CDR3 consists of 16 residues. Germline V CDR1 and CDR2: LNHNV, YYDKDF (reference sequence). For the CDR3, the DNA is TGTGCCACCAGCAGAGCCCTGACAATTAGCAATCAGCCCCAGCATTTT. This codes for CATSRALTISNQPQHF.

The chain uses TRBV2 and TRBJ2-2; weak D call: TRBD2 (5 bases). This CDR3 spans 16 amino acids. V lost 1 base to trimming and J lost 1 base, with 10 bases between them. Germline V lookup: CDR1 SNHLY, CDR2 FYNNEI. Written as DNA, the CDR3 is TGTGCCAGCAGTGAAGGGCCGGGATGGAACACCGGGGAGCTGTTTTTT. Translated: CASSEGPGWNTGELFF.

The V gene is TRBV6-5, the J gene TRBJ2-4; tentative D call: TRBD1 (7 bases). Germline-derived CDR1 and CDR2 are MNHEY and SVGAGI. V was pared by 2 bases and J by 4 bases, with 12 bases between. The CDR3 is 15 amino acids. CDR3: CASSYGAGGKNIQYF. CDR3 DNA sequence: TGTGCCAGCAGTTACGGGGCAGGGGGGAAAAACATTCAGTACTTC.